This TCR beta chain was documented in a study of CD8 T cells in Susac syndrome. The junction had 6 bases not matched to a gene; V was cut back by 0 bases and J by 2 bases. This CDR3 spans 15 amino acids. Germline CDR1 DFQATT, CDR2 SNEGSKA (reference sequence). RNA, at about 0.5 to 1 ug, was reverse transcribed with random hexamers. One entry per CDR3 protein, called by TCRdb with MiXCR from the immunoSEQ multiplex PCR reads. The sample has some 250,000 distinct CDR3 sequences, almost 97% seen once; the top ten hold 0.1%. FACS enriched CD8+ TEMRA cells, while bulk CD8+ and CD4+ were negatively isolated.

The rearrangement joins TRBV20-1 to TRBJ1-1; 7 nucleotides agree with TRBD1. The specimen sequenced was CD4+ T cells from PBMCs. The TCR was taken from a human donor with Susac syndrome. The CDR3 nucleotides are TGCAGTGCTAGAGAAACCGGGACAGCCAACACTGAAGCTTTCTTT. Translated: CSARETGTANTEAFF.